The next 14 T cell receptor beta chains were all read from a single sample in a study of shared clonotypes between healthy human individuals. Only in-frame clones appear in the TCRdb table, and some are missing; sequencing was by immunoSEQ multiplex PCR. The top ten clones hold 0.85% to 1.3% of a sample with about 2 million clones, approximately 94% of them seen once. CD45RO-negative, CCR7-selected cells formed the naive CD8 fraction, which excluded terminally differentiated effector memory CD45RA+ cells. The specimen was naive CD8+ T cells sorted from blood. The receptors derive from a man younger than 35 in good health.

The chain is built from TRBV27 and TRBJ2-1; D remains ambiguous. Germline V CDR1 and CDR2: MNHEY, SMNVEV (reference sequence). The CDR3 contains 13 residues. Trimming took off 3 bases at V and 9 bases at J, with 12 bases between the two ends. CDR3 sequence (DNA): TGTGCCAGCAGTTTCTCCTTGCACATTGAGCAGTTCTTC. Protein product: CASSFSLHIEQFF.

This clone was detected a few times. The sample carries other DNA sequences with the same CDR3. This chain connects TRBV9 to TRBJ2-7; 7 bases are shared with TRBD1. Trimming at V came to 0 bases and at J to 3 bases, leaving 3 bases not matched to a gene. The CDR3 loop spans 14 amino acids. CDR1 and CDR2 (germline): SGDLS, YYNGEE. The CDR3 coding sequence is TGTGCCAGCAGCGTAGCTGGGACAGACTACGAGCAGTACTTC. It codes for CASSVAGTDYEQYF.

This clone came up once. V gene TRBV30 combines with J gene TRBJ1-4; tentatively, D is TRBD1 (5 bases). V lost 2 bases to trimming and J lost 6 bases, with 10 bases between them. Germline V gene data show CDR1 as GTSNPN and CDR2 as SVGIG (reference sequence). This CDR3 is 13 amino acids long. In DNA, the CDR3 is TGTGCCTGGAGTACAGGTATAGATGAAAAACTGTTTTTT. It specifies CAWSTGIDEKLFF.

The rearrangement links TRBV28 to TRBJ2-5, with TRBD1 identical over 8 bases. The CDR3 runs 14 residues. Trimming cost V 6 bases and J 5 bases; bases outside gene matches: 8. The germline CDR1 and CDR2 sequences are MDHEN and SYDVKM. Here the CDR3 reads CASRYQGAGETQYF. For the CDR3, the DNA is TGTGCCAGCAGATACCAGGGGGCCGGGGAGACCCAGTACTTC.

The chain couples TRBV10-3 to TRBJ2-7; D is tentatively TRBD1 or TRBD2 (6 bases each). The CDR3 is 12 amino acids. Trimming cost V 11 bases and J 6 bases, with 17 bases left between them. Germline V gene data show CDR1 as ENHRY and CDR2 as SYGVKD. CDR3 in DNA: TGTGCCCTCGGGGGCAGGGGCGGCGAGCAGTACTTC. This codes for CALGGRGGEQYF.

The chain uses TRBV7-8 and TRBJ2-7; D gene unclear. This CDR3 region has 18 residues. In germline, CDR1 is SGHVS, CDR2 FQNEAQ. Trimming shortened V by 1 base and J by 0 bases, and 19 bases separated the two germline ends. CDR3 amino acids: CASSLVLTGPLSSYEQYF. CDR3 sequence (DNA): TGTGCCAGCAGCTTAGTTCTAACCGGGCCTTTAAGCTCCTACGAGCAGTACTTC.

This chain uses TRBV15 with TRBJ1-6; weak D call: TRBD1 (5 bases). V lost 3 bases and J 4 bases, leaving 10 bases between the germline ends. The V gene's germline CDR1 is LNHNV and CDR2 YYDKDF (reference sequence). This CDR3 is built from 15 residues. As DNA, the CDR3 is TGTGCCACCAGCAGGACAGAAAATTATAATTCACCCCTCCACTTT. This codes for CATSRTENYNSPLHF.

The CDR3 DNA is TGTGCCAGCAGCTTAGGTCCCTATACTAATTCACCCCTCCACTTT. Translating gives CASSLGPYTNSPLHF. The chain couples TRBV7-2 to TRBJ1-6; D unclear. This CDR3 has 15 amino acids. Germline lookup yields CDR1 SGHTA and CDR2 FQGNSA. With 1 base removed from V and 6 bases from J, the gap between germline ends came to 10 bases. Filled out from reference TRBV7-2 and TRBJ1-6, the complete variable domain reads GAGVSQSPSNKVTEKGKDVELRCDPISGHTALYWYRQSLGQGLEFLIYFQGNSAPDKSGLPSDRFSAERTGGSVSTLTIQRTQQEDSAVYLCASSLGPYTNSPLHFGNGTRLTVT.

V and J are TRBV5-6 and TRBJ2-1; 12 positions agree with TRBD2. Germline V gives CDR1 SGHDT, CDR2 YYEEEE. The CDR3 is 16 residues long. Losses at the gene ends were 0 bases for V and 14 bases for J; bases not matched to a gene: 12. CDR3 region: CASSLEGASGRGQEFF. CDR3 sequence (DNA): TGTGCCAGCAGCTTGGAAGGGGCTAGCGGGAGGGGCCAGGAGTTCTTC.

The chain uses TRBV29-1 and TRBJ1-1; D remains unclear. The length of the CDR3 is 11 residues. V lost 4 bases and J lost 7, with 10 bases in between. Per the germline V gene, CDR1 is SQVTM and CDR2 is ANQGSEA. The CDR3 coding sequence is TGCAGCGTTGCCGGGGAGATTGAAGCTTTCTTT. As protein: CSVAGEIEAFF.

The rearrangement joins TRBV4-1 to TRBJ2-5; TRBD1 might be the D (6 bases). The CDR3 is made up of 14 amino acids. The V end lost 4 bases, the J end lost 7 bases, and 16 bases lay between the germline ends. Germline CDR1 reads MGHRA; CDR2 reads YSYEKL. CDR3 DNA sequence: TGCGCCAGCAGCCCGGTCGGTTCAGGGGTGACCCAGTACTTC. This codes for CASSPVGSGVTQYF.

J is TRBJ2-1 and V is TRBV4-2, with D maybe TRBD2 (5 bases). From germline, CDR1 is LGHNA and CDR2 YNFKEQ. The V gene lost 7 bases and the J gene lost 5 bases, with 15 bases spanning the gap. The CDR3 loop spans 14 amino acids. The CDR3 DNA follows: TGTGCCAGCAACCTGGGCCCGGGGAACAATGAGCAGTTCTTC. As protein: CASNLGPGNNEQFF.

The rearrangement links TRBV9 to TRBJ2-5; D might be TRBD2 (6 bases). V lost 7 bases and J 0 bases, leaving 16 bases between the germline ends. Germline-derived CDR1 and CDR2 are SGDLS and YYNGEE. The CDR3 extends over 15 amino acids. The CDR3, as DNA: TGTGCCAGCTCGGGCCGCGGGGCCTACCAAGAGACCCAGTACTTC. It yields the protein CASSGRGAYQETQYF.

The chain couples TRBV2 to TRBJ1-2; a weak D match, TRBD1 (5 bases). This CDR3 has 13 amino acids. V was pared by 4 bases and J by 5 bases, with 11 bases between. Germline-derived CDR1 and CDR2 are SNHLY and FYNNEI. The CDR3 bases are TGTGCCAGCAGTGGGGGGGACCGATATGGCTACACCTTC. Translating gives CASSGGDRYGYTF.